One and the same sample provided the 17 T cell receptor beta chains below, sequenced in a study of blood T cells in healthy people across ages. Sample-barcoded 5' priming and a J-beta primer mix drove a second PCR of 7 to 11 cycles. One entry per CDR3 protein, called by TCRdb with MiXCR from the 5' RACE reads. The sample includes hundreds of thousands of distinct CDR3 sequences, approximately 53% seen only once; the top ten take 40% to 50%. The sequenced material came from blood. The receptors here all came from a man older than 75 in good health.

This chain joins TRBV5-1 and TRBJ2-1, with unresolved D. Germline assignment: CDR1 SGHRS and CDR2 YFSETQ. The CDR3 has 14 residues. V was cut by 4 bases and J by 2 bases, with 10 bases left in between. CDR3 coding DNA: TGCGCCAGCAGCGTGGACGGTGCCTACAATGAGCAGTTCTTC. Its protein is CASSVDGAYNEQFF.

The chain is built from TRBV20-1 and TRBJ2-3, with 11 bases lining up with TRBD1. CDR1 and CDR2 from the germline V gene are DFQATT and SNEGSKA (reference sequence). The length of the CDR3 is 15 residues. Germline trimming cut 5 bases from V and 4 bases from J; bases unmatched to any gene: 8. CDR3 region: CSAPRTGGMSDTQYF. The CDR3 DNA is TGCAGTGCTCCCAGGACAGGGGGCATGTCAGATACGCAGTATTTT.

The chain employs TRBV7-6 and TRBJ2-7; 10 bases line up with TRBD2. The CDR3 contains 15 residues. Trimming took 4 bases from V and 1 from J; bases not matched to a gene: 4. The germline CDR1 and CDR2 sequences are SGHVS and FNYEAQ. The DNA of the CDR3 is TGTGCCAGCAGCTCCGGGACTAGCGCTTCCTACGAGCAGTACTTC. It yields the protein CASSSGTSASYEQYF.

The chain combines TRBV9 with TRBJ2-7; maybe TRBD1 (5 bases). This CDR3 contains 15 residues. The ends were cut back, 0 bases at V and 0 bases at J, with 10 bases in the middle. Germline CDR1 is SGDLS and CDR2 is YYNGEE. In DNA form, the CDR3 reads TGTGCCAGCAGCGTAGGCCCGGACAACTCCTACGAGCAGTACTTC. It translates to CASSVGPDNSYEQYF.

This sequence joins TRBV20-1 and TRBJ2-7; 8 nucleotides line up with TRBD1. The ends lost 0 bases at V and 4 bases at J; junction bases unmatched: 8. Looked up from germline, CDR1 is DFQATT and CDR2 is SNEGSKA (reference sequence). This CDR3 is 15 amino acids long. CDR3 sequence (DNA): TGCAGTGCTAGAGAAGGGGCAGGGGGCAGGTACGAGCAGTACTTC. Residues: CSAREGAGGRYEQYF.

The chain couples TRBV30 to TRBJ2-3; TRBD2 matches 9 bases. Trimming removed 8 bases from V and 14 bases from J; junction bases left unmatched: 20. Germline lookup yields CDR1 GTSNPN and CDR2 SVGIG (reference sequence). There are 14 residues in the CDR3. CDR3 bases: TGTGCCCTCAGAGTAGCGGGAGAATCCAGATACGCGTATTTT. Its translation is CALRVAGESRYAYF. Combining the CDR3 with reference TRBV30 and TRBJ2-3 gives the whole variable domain SQTIHQWPATLVQPVGSPLSLECTVEGTSNPNLYWYRQAAGRGLQLLFYSVGIGQISSEVPQNLSASRPQDRQFILSSKKLLLSDSGFYLCALRVAGESRYAYFGPGTRLTVL.

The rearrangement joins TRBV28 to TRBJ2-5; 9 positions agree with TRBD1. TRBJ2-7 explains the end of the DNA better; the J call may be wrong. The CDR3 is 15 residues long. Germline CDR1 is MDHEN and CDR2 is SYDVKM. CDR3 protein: CASSYAGTGSHEQYF. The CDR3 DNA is TGTGCCAGCAGCTACGCCGGGACAGGGTCCCACGAGCAGTACTTC.

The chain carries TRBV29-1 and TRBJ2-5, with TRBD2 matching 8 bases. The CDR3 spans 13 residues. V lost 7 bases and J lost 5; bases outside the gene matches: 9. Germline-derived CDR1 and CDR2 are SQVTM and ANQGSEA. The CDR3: CSAELAVGETQYF. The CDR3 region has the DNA TGCAGCGCCGAACTAGCGGTGGGGGAGACCCAGTACTTC.

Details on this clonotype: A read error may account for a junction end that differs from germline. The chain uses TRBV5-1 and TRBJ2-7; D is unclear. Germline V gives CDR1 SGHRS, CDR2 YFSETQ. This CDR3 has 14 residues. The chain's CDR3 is CASSLEGLGYEQYF. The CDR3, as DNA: TGTGCCAGCAGCCTAGAAGGGCTAGGCTACGAGCAGTACTTC.

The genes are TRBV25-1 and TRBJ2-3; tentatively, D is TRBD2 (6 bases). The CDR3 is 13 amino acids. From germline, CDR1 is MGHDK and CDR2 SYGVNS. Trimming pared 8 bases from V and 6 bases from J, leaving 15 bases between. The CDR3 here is CASEEGASDTQYF. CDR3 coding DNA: TGTGCCAGCGAGGAGGGAGCGTCGGATACGCAGTATTTT.

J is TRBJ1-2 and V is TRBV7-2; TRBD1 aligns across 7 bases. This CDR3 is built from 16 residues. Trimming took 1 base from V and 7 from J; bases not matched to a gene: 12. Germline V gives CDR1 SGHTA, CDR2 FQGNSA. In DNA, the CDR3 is TGTGCCAGCAGCTTAGTCCTAGACAGGGCCAGGCGTGGCTACACCTTC. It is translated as CASSLVLDRARRGYTF.

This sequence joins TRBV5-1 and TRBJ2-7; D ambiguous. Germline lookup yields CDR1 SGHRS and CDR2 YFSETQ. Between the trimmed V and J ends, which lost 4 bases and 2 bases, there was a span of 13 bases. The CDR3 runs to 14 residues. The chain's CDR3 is CASSLGQAPYEQYF. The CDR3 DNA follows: TGCGCCAGCAGCCTAGGGCAGGCCCCCTACGAGCAGTACTTC.

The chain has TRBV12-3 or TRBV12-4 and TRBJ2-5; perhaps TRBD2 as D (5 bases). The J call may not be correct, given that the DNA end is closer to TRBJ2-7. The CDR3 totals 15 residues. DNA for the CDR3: TGTGCCAGCAGTTTACGTAGAGGGAACAACTTCGAGCAGTACTTC. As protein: CASSLRRGNNFEQYF.

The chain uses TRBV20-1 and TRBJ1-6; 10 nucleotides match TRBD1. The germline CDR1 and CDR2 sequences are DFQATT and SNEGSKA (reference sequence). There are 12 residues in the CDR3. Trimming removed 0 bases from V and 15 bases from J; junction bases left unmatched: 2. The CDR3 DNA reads TGCAGTGCTAGAGAGACAGGGGGCATCCTCCACTTT. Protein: CSARETGGILHF.

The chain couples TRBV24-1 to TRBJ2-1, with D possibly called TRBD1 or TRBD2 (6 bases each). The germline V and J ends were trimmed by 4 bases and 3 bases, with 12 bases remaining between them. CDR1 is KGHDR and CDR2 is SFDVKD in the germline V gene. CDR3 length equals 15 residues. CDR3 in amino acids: CATSDRRGGYNEQFF. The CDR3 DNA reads TGTGCCACCAGTGACCGCAGGGGAGGCTACAATGAGCAGTTCTTC.

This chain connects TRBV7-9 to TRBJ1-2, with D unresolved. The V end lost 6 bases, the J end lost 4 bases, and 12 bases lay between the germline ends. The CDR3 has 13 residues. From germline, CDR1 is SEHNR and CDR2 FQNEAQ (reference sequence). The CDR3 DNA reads TGTGCCAGCAGTTCGCCGGAGGGCTATGGCTACACCTTC. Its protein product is CASSSPEGYGYTF.

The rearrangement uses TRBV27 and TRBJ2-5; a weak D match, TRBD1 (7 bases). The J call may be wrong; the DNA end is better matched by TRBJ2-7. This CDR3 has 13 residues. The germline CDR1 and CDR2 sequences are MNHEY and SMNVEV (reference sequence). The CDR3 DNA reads TGTGCCAGCAGTTGGCAGGGGGGATACGAGCAGTACTTC. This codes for CASSWQGGYEQYF.